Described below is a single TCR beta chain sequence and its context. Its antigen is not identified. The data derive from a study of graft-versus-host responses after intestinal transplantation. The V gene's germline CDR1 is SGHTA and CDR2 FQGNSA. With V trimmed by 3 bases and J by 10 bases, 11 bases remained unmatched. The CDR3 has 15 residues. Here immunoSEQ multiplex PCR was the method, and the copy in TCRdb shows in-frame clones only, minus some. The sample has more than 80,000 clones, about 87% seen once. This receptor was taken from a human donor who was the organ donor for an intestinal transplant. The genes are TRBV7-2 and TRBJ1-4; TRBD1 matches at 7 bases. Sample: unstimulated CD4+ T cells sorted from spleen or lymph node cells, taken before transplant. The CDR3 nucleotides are TGTGCCAGCAGCTTGCGGGATGCAGGGGGTGGAAAACTGTTTTTT. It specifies CASSLRDAGGGKLFF.